Listed below are T cell receptor beta chains from one sample, sequenced in a study of T cell responses to AZD1222 COVID-19 vaccine. Profiled with immunoSEQ multiplex PCR; TCRdb holds only in-frame clones, not every one. The table lists about 76,000 clones, approximately 80% of them singletons. The starting material was peripheral blood, obtained 28 days after the second dose of the MenACWY control vaccine. All receptors come from an adult who received the MenACWY meningococcal vaccine as a control. Each CDR3 is given with its conserved first and last residue. D genes are given only for firm matches. For some rows the clone size is stated as once, few or many, or as a class when expanded; others skip it.

. TRBD1 TRBJ1-3 TRBV11-2 TGTGCCAGCAGCCCCCGGACAGGGTCCGGAAACACCATATATTTT CASSPRTGSGNTIYF
. TRBD1 TRBJ1-2 TRBV5-1 TGCGCCAGCAGCCCAGGGAGAACCGGGACAGGGAGTGGCTACACCTTC CASSPGRTGTGSGYTF
few TRBD2 TRBJ2-3 TRBV6-5 TGTGCCAGCCCTAGCGGGGGGTCCACAGATACGCAGTATTTT CASPSGGSTDTQYF
. . TRBJ2-7 TRBV5-8 TGTGCCAGCAGCTTGGCTACCCTCCCGAGGGGCTCCTACGAGCAGTACTTC CASSLATLPRGSYEQYF
. . TRBJ1-2 TRBV19 TGTGCCAGTACCGATCCAGGTTCGACCCGTGGCTACACCTTC CASTDPGSTRGYTF
many TRBD1 TRBJ1-1 TRBV2 TGTGCCAGCAGCGAACAGGGGGTGAACACTGAAGCTTTCTTT CASSEQGVNTEAFF
. . TRBJ1-1 TRBV5-6 TGTGCCAGCAGCTTGGCCGGTGTAAGGGGTGAAGCTTTCTTT CASSLAGVRGEAFF
. . TRBJ1-5 TRBV12-3/TRBV12-4 TGTGCCAGCAGTTTGACAGGCAATCAGCCCCAGCATTTT CASSLTGNQPQHF
. . TRBJ2-2 TRBV5-4 TGTGCCAGCAGCTTGACAAGCGGCGGCGCCGGGGAGCTGTTTTTT CASSLTSGGAGELFF
. . TRBJ1-5 TRBV3-1/TRBV3-2 TGTGCCAGCGGGGACGGCTGGAATCAGCCCCAGCATTTT CASGDGWNQPQHF
. . TRBJ2-2 TRBV6-5 TGTGCCAGCAGTTTGGGCACCGGGGAGCTGTTTTTT CASSLGTGELFF
. . TRBJ1-5 TRBV19 TGTGCCAGTAGTATAAGAGGAGGGTTTGACAATCAGCCCCAGCATTTT CASSIRGGFDNQPQHF
once . TRBJ2-7 TRBV28 TGTGCCAGCAGCCTCTCCCTAGGAACTACCCTAGCCTACGAGCAGTACTTC CASSLSLGTTLAYEQYF
. TRBD2 TRBJ2-2 TRBV5-1 TGCGCCAGCAGCTCGAGAGCGGGAGGGCCAACCGGGGAGCTGTTTTTT CASSSRAGGPTGELFF
. . TRBJ2-2 TRBV9 TGTGCCAGCAGCGCCGGCCCTGGCAACGCCGGGGAGCTGTTTTTT CASSAGPGNAGELFF
. . TRBJ2-3 TRBV28 TGTGCCAGCAGTTTAACCGGGATTAGTACTAGCACAGATACGCAGTATTTT CASSLTGISTSTDTQYF
. TRBD2 TRBJ2-5 TRBV5-6 TGTGCCAGCAGCTTGGCTCCGGGACTAGTGGAGACCCAGTACTTC CASSLAPGLVETQYF
. . TRBJ2-1 TRBV19 TGTGCCAGTAGCCCCTTAGGGGGACTTTACAATGAGCAGTTCTTC CASSPLGGLYNEQFF
. . TRBJ2-2 TRBV5-5 TGTGCCAGCAGCAATAGCGAGCGGGAGCTGTTTTTT CASSNSERELFF